This T cell receptor beta chain was profiled in a study of Tregs in tolerant kidney transplant recipients. The CDR3 consists of 14 residues. Germline CDR1 SQVTM, CDR2 ANQGSEA. The ends lost 5 bases at V and 2 bases at J; junction bases unmatched: 3. Findings of the study overall: Tolerant patients' donor-specific Tregs expanded beyond overall Tregs, suggesting antigen-driven growth. Findings come from small patient numbers and require larger validation.

Libraries were prepared by immunoSEQ multiplex PCR; TCRdb keeps only in-frame clonotypes and omits some of them. The data contain approximately 75,000 clones, approximately 89% of them seen just once; the ten biggest clones take up 0.34%. Thawed PBMCs were FACS-sorted into unstimulated CD4+CD25+CD127- regulatory T cells, CD4+CD25- non-regulatory cells, CD4 and CD8 cells. About this clone itself: The target antigen is unknown.

Sequencing used Tregs from blood, obtained before the transplant. The rearrangement joins TRBV29-1 to TRBJ2-3, with 11 bases fitting TRBD2. The sequence came from a human donor who received a combined kidney and bone marrow transplant. The CDR3 reads CSVPTSGITDTQYF. The CDR3 DNA is TGCAGCGTTCCGACTAGCGGGATCACAGATACGCAGTATTTT.